This T cell receptor (beta chain) was sequenced during a study of cytomegalovirus exposure and HLA in healthy donors. Study context: A later analysis reported the same platform for the 95 to 150 validation repertoires and the 666 first-cohort repertoires.

Study-level points and caveats: Among TCR beta chains, those listed as cytomegalovirus-associated numbered approximately 150.

Turning to this clone: Its matching antigen is unknown. One end of the junction is discordant with germline, which a read error may explain.

Germline assignment: CDR1 DFQATT and CDR2 SNEGSKA (reference sequence). The CDR3 consists of 11 residues. The study drew the donors from its approximately 130-subject validation cohort, separate from the approximately 690-subject first cohort. TCRdb's table, derived via immunoSEQ multiplex PCR, lists solely in-frame clones and lacks some. The sample consists of fewer than 300,000 clones, around 89% of them appearing once. The sample was PBMCs. The TCR sequence derives from a woman in her late teens or twenties in good health and CMV-seronegative. The genes are TRBV20-1 and TRBJ2-5; TRBD1 agrees at 8 bases. CDR3 coding DNA: TGCAGTGCTAGAAGGCGAGACAGGGGAGACTTC. Translation gives CSARRRDRGDF.